These 22 T cell receptor beta chains were all obtained from the same sample, sequenced in a study of cytomegalovirus exposure and HLA in healthy donors. Sequenced by immunoSEQ multiplex PCR; TCRdb stores in-frame clones only, minus some. The data contain around 60,000 clones, about 93% of them seen just once; the ten biggest clones take up about 3.1%. The sample consisted of PBMCs. These receptors were obtained from a man aged 18-30 years in good health and CMV-seronegative.

The J gene is TRBJ2-3, the V gene TRBV5-1; D might be TRBD1 (6 bases). This CDR3 has 15 residues. Germline V gene lookup returns CDR1 SGHRS and CDR2 YFSETQ. Trimming left V 4 bases short and J 0 bases short, with 12 bases between. The CDR3 spells CASSEGDTSTDTQYF. CDR3 DNA: TGCGCCAGCAGCGAAGGGGACACTAGCACAGATACGCAGTATTTT.

The gene calls are TRBV19 and TRBJ2-7; D not certain. Trimming took 5 bases from V and 5 from J, leaving 19 bases between them. Germline assignment: CDR1 LNHDA and CDR2 SQIVND (reference sequence). This CDR3 is built from 15 residues. As DNA, the CDR3 is TGTGCCAGTAGTTCCACTGGGCTGGGTGTCCACGAGCAGTACTTC. Amino acids: CASSSTGLGVHEQYF.

Only one count was recorded for this clone. The V gene is TRBV18, the J gene TRBJ2-7; 9 bases line up with TRBD1. This CDR3 region has 15 residues. The J segment lost 1 base and the V segment lost 3 bases, leaving 4 bases of the junction unmatched. Germline V gene lookup returns CDR1 KGHSH and CDR2 LQKENI. CDR3: CASSPGQGRSYEQYF. In DNA, the CDR3 is TGTGCCAGCTCACCGGGACAGGGTCGTTCCTACGAGCAGTACTTC. Full variable domain (missing parts from reference TRBV18 and TRBJ2-7): NAGVMQNPRHLVRRRGQEARLRCSPMKGHSHVYWYRQLPEEGLKFMVYLQKENIIDESGMPKERFSAEFPKEGPSILRIQQVVRGDSAAYFCASSPGQGRSYEQYFGPGTRLTVT.

V is TRBV20-1 and J is TRBJ1-1, with 8 bases lining up with TRBD1. The germline gives CDR1 DFQATT, CDR2 SNEGSKA (reference sequence). The CDR3 extends over 11 amino acids. After removal of 6 bases from V and 12 bases from J, the junction contained 9 bases not matched to a gene. CDR3 loop: CSAGQGLPTFF. In nucleotides, the CDR3 is TGCAGTGCCGGACAGGGCCTACCAACTTTCTTT.

This clone was seen a few times. The rearrangement uses TRBV5-6 and TRBJ2-7; D remains ambiguous. Trimming left V 4 bases short and J 0 bases short, with 14 bases between. The CDR3 is 15 residues long. The germline gives CDR1 SGHDT, CDR2 YYEEEE. CDR3 in DNA: TGTGCCAGCAGCCAAATGATGAGGAGCTCCTACGAGCAGTACTTC. Its protein is CASSQMMRSSYEQYF. The variable domain in full, completed from reference TRBV5-6 and TRBJ2-7, reads DAGVTQSPTHLIKTRGQQVTLRCSPKSGHDTVSWYQQALGQGPQFIFQYYEEEERQRGNFPDRFSGHQFPNYSSELNVNALLLGDSALYLCASSQMMRSSYEQYFGPGTRLTVT.

V usage is TRBV19 and J usage is TRBJ2-7; 9 bases line up with TRBD1. The CDR3 has 14 amino acids. The V segment lost 8 bases and the J segment 6 bases; nucleotides outside the gene matches: 11. Germline assignment: CDR1 LNHDA and CDR2 SQIVND (reference sequence). The DNA for the CDR3 is TGTGCCAGTCGGAGGACAGGGGATGCAGGCGAGCAGTACTTC. Its translation: CASRRTGDAGEQYF.

The rearrangement links TRBV16 to TRBJ1-5, with TRBD1 as a possible D gene (6 bases). Per the germline V gene, CDR1 is KGHSY and CDR2 is FQNENV. The CDR3 covers 14 residues. V lost 7 bases and J lost 2, with 12 bases in between. DNA of the CDR3: TGTGCCAGCACCACCCACAGGGGCAATCAGCCCCAGCATTTT. The encoded protein is CASTTHRGNQPQHF.

This chain uses TRBV28 with TRBJ1-4; D might be TRBD1 (5 bases). Trimming took 3 bases from V and 0 from J, leaving 17 bases between them. Looked up from germline, CDR1 is MDHEN and CDR2 is SYDVKM. The CDR3 has 18 amino acids. This chain's CDR3 is CASSLAAGRYPTNEKLFF. In nucleotides, the CDR3 is TGTGCCAGCAGTTTGGCGGCAGGGAGGTACCCAACTAATGAAAAACTGTTTTTT.

This chain joins TRBV28 and TRBJ1-4, with a weak D call TRBD1 (5 bases). This CDR3 has 15 residues. The germline V gene encodes CDR1 MDHEN and CDR2 SYDVKM. V lost 7 bases, J lost 8 bases, and 20 bases lay in between. For the CDR3, the DNA is TGTGCCAGCATCCCGGGAGGGGCCCAAATCGAAAAACTGTTTTTT. It yields the protein CASIPGGAQIEKLFF.

This clone has only one observation. The chain combines TRBV7-9 with TRBJ1-4, with 11 positions matching TRBD1. The CDR3 is 17 residues long. Trimming cost V 4 bases and J 5 bases; bases outside gene matches: 9. Germline loops: CDR1 SEHNR, CDR2 FQNEAQ (reference sequence). The CDR3 reads CASSSVGQGDLNEKLFF. The CDR3 nucleotides are TGTGCCAGCAGCTCAGTGGGACAGGGGGACTTAAATGAAAAACTGTTTTTT.

This clone was observed a single time. The rearrangement joins TRBV18 to TRBJ2-1; 11 positions agree with TRBD2. CDR1 is KGHSH, CDR2 LQKENI, per germline. J was trimmed by 7 bases and V by 0 bases; bases with no gene match: 11. This CDR3 is built from 18 residues. CDR3 region: CASSPPETSGKPSNEQFF. Written as DNA, the CDR3 is TGTGCCAGCTCACCACCTGAGACTAGCGGGAAACCCTCAAATGAGCAGTTCTTC.

The chain combines TRBV6-1 with TRBJ1-1, with D maybe TRBD1 (5 bases). The CDR3 is made up of 14 amino acids. In germline, CDR1 is MNHNS, CDR2 SASEGT. Between the trimmed V and J ends, which lost 7 bases and 5 bases, there was a span of 17 bases. CDR3 region: CASTRKGRETEAFF. The CDR3 DNA reads as TGTGCCAGCACTCGAAAGGGCAGGGAAACTGAAGCTTTCTTT.

As DNA, the CDR3 is TGTGCCAGCAGCCAACGGTCGAGTTGGGAGTTGACAAAAGAGACCCAGTACTTC. This sequence encodes CASSQRSSWELTKETQYF. This rearrangement joins TRBV14 to TRBJ2-5, with a weak D call TRBD2 (5 bases). CDR1 and CDR2 (germline): SGHDN, FVKESK. The CDR3 sequence is 18 residues long. V was shortened by 2 bases and J by 3 bases, with 22 bases between the two germline ends.

The chain joins TRBV7-9 to TRBJ2-5; TRBD1 agrees at 11 bases. The CDR3 extends over 16 amino acids. Germline CDR1 and CDR2: SEHNR and FQNEAQ (reference sequence). The V gene end was trimmed by 5 bases and the J gene end by 4 bases; junction bases not matched to a gene: 9. The CDR3 region has the DNA TGTGCCAGCAGCCTAGGGACAGGGGGATTTCGAGAGACCCAGTACTTC. Amino acids: CASSLGTGGFRETQYF.

This chain uses TRBV6-5 with TRBJ1-2, with a weak D call TRBD1 (6 bases). The CDR3 contains 13 residues. Trimming shortened V by 4 bases and J by 5 bases, and 11 bases separated the two germline ends. CDR1 is MNHEY, CDR2 SVGAGI, per germline. CDR3 nucleotides: TGTGCCAGCAGTTTCGACAGGACATATGGCTACACCTTC. This codes for CASSFDRTYGYTF.

The rearrangement joins TRBV5-1 to TRBJ2-5, with D tentatively TRBD2 (6 bases). Germline CDR1 SGHRS, CDR2 YFSETQ. Trimming took 1 base from V and 2 from J, leaving 12 bases between them. This CDR3 is 15 amino acids long. CDR3 nucleotides: TGCGCCAGCAGCTTGCTAGGGACTTTACAAGAGACCCAGTACTTC. It codes for CASSLLGTLQETQYF.

This clone was seen only a few times. The genes are TRBV11-2 and TRBJ2-7; possibly TRBD2 for D (6 bases). The CDR3 sequence is 15 residues long. CDR1 and CDR2 (germline): SGHAT, FQNNGV. Trimming pared 1 base from V and 0 bases from J, leaving 10 bases between. The CDR3 DNA reads TGTGCCAGCAGCTTAGGAGGGACTCCCTCCTACGAGCAGTACTTC. Translation gives CASSLGGTPSYEQYF.

This chain joins TRBV20-1 and TRBJ2-1, with D uncertain. V was cut by 6 bases and J by 5 bases, with 8 bases left in between. Germline V gives CDR1 DFQATT, CDR2 SNEGSKA (reference sequence). This CDR3 is 11 amino acids long. The CDR3 reads CSALDHNEQFF. CDR3 DNA: TGCAGTGCGCTAGACCACAATGAGCAGTTCTTC.

The chain couples TRBV14 to TRBJ2-5; 8 bases fit TRBD1. From germline, CDR1 is SGHDN and CDR2 FVKESK. The CDR3 runs to 15 residues. The ends lost 1 base at V and 4 bases at J; junction bases unmatched: 5. For the CDR3, the DNA is TGTGCCAGCAGCCAAGTGAGGACAGGGACAGAGACCCAGTACTTC. Protein: CASSQVRTGTETQYF.

The V and J genes are TRBV29-1 and TRBJ2-1; 12 nucleotides match TRBD2. J lost 9 bases, V lost 4 bases, and 7 bases had no gene match. CDR1 is SQVTM, CDR2 ANQGSEA, per germline. CDR3 size: 14 residues. CDR3 loop: CSVVTSGRSTEQFF. The DNA of the CDR3 is TGCAGCGTTGTTACTAGCGGGAGGTCTACTGAGCAGTTCTTC.

This clone appeared a few times. The chain couples TRBV11-2 to TRBJ2-1, with 9 bases lining up with TRBD2. The CDR3 covers 15 residues. Germline-derived CDR1 and CDR2 are SGHAT and FQNNGV. J lost 2 bases, V lost 3 bases, and 2 bases had no gene match. The CDR3 reads CASSFSSGAYNEQFF. The CDR3 DNA sequence: TGTGCCAGCAGCTTCTCTAGCGGGGCCTACAATGAGCAGTTCTTC.

This chain uses TRBV4-1 with TRBJ1-1; no clear D. V was trimmed by 0 bases and J by 5 bases, leaving 13 bases between them. The CDR3 runs 15 residues. CDR1 MGHRA and CDR2 YSYEKL come from the germline V gene. In DNA, the CDR3 is TGCGCCAGCAGCCAAGATCCGGGTAGAAGGACTGAAGCTTTCTTT. This sequence encodes CASSQDPGRRTEAFF.